Following are 18 T cell receptor beta chains from one sample sequenced in a study of T-cell reconstitution after alpha-beta-depleted transplantation in children. The library targeted TCRbeta and was prepared with unique molecular identifiers. Each CDR3 protein is one row after TCRdb ran MiXCR on the PCR reads. The table shows fewer than 550,000 distinct CDR3 sequences, with over 9.5% occurring only once. The specimen was PBMCs, mostly from graft donor cells, collected 180 days after TCRalphabeta/CD19-depleted stem cell transplant. Receptors originate from a female patient between 2 and 15 years old who had a stem cell transplant for aplastic anemia, so the T cells may come from the graft donor.

This clonotype was observed a handful of times. The chain recombines TRBV27 with TRBJ1-2; D perhaps matches TRBD1 (5 bases). Trimming removed 2 bases from V and 4 bases from J, with 14 bases in between. Germline loops: CDR1 MNHEY, CDR2 SMNVEV (reference sequence). The CDR3 is 15 amino acids. The CDR3 sequence: CASSLVGTGSYGYTF. DNA for the CDR3: TGTGCCAGCAGTTTAGTAGGGACGGGGAGCTATGGCTACACCTTC.

This clonotype was detected many times. The chain is built from TRBV28 and TRBJ1-3, with D tentatively TRBD1 (5 bases). This CDR3 region has 16 residues. V lost 5 bases and J lost 0, with 14 bases in between. Germline-derived CDR1 and CDR2 are MDHEN and SYDVKM. This CDR3 reads CASSPGTVLSGNTIYF. The CDR3 DNA reads TGTGCCAGCAGTCCAGGGACGGTCCTCTCTGGAAACACCATATATTTT.

The V and J genes are TRBV28 and TRBJ2-3, with TRBD1 identical over 8 bases. V lost 3 bases and J lost 1; bases outside the gene matches: 6. From germline, CDR1 is MDHEN and CDR2 SYDVKM. The CDR3 totals 16 residues. The CDR3 bases are TGTGCCAGCAGTTTCCGTCAGGGGGCTGGCACAGATACGCAGTATTTT. As protein: CASSFRQGAGTDTQYF.

This clonotype has only a few counts. This chain connects TRBV7-3 to TRBJ2-1; 7 bases are shared with TRBD1. The germline V gene has CDR1 SGHTA and CDR2 FQGTGA. V lost 5 bases, J lost 7 bases, and 11 bases stayed unmatched. This CDR3 is 15 amino acids long. This CDR3 reads CASSPDRVGWNEQFF. In DNA form, the CDR3 reads TGTGCCAGCAGCCCTGACAGGGTTGGTTGGAATGAGCAGTTCTTC.

A few counts support this clonotype. The chain employs TRBV7-2 and TRBJ2-7; the match to TRBD1 covers 8 bases. Germline V CDR1 and CDR2: SGHTA, FQGNSA. V lost 1 base, J lost 9 bases, and 14 bases stayed unmatched. The CDR3 totals 16 residues. The CDR3 coding sequence is TGTGCCAGCAGCTTAGGGAAGGACAGGGTACGAAGTGGGCAGTACTTC. It specifies CASSLGKDRVRSGQYF.

This clonotype was seen only a few times. The chain uses TRBV7-2 and TRBJ2-7; D remains unclear. Trimming removed 2 bases from V and 3 bases from J, with 8 bases in between. Germline V gives CDR1 SGHTA, CDR2 FQGNSA. The CDR3 covers 13 residues. The CDR3 is CASSLIRHYEQYF. The CDR3 nucleotides are TGTGCCAGCAGCTTAATCCGGCACTACGAGCAGTACTTC.

The chain is built from TRBV12-5 and TRBJ1-2; D uncertain. The CDR3 has 17 residues. Germline loops: CDR1 LGHNT, CDR2 FRNRAP. Trimming took 4 bases from V and 4 from J, leaving 22 bases between them. The CDR3 DNA follows: TGTGCTAGTGGTTCTACCCCGAGGGCTACTTCTTTCTATGGCTACACCTTC. Protein product: CASGSTPRATSFYGYTF.

This clonotype has ten or more counts. This chain uses TRBV28 with TRBJ2-7; D gene unclear. Trimming took off 2 bases at V and 2 bases at J, with 7 bases between the two ends. The CDR3 contains 13 residues. Germline V gene sequence: CDR1 MDHEN, CDR2 SYDVKM. The CDR3 protein is CASSLKVPYEQYF. For the CDR3, the DNA is TGTGCCAGCAGTTTAAAAGTACCCTACGAGCAGTACTTC.

A few counts support this clonotype. V is TRBV10-1 and J is TRBJ2-1; 8 bases line up with TRBD1. Trimming at V came to 0 bases and at J to 5 bases, leaving 9 bases not matched to a gene. CDR1 WNHNN and CDR2 SYGVQD come from the germline V gene (reference sequence). There are 17 residues in the CDR3. The CDR3 bases are TGCGCCAGCAGTGAGTCGACCAGGGGGCAGTGGGACAATGAGCAGTTCTTC. Protein product: CASSESTRGQWDNEQFF.

This clonotype was seen a few times. V gene TRBV7-8 combines with J gene TRBJ1-1, with 12 bases identical to TRBD1. V shed 5 bases and J 5 bases; nucleotides not matched to a gene: 9. The CDR3 has 16 residues. Germline V lookup: CDR1 SGHVS, CDR2 FQNEAQ. Here the CDR3 reads CASSLWGQGAKTEAFF. CDR3 nucleotide sequence: TGTGCCAGCAGCCTCTGGGGACAGGGGGCCAAAACTGAAGCTTTCTTT.

The chain carries TRBV7-8 and TRBJ1-5, with D maybe TRBD1 (5 bases). The CDR3 loop spans 13 amino acids. Trimming pared 8 bases from V and 6 bases from J, leaving 14 bases between. CDR1 and CDR2 from the germline V gene are SGHVS and FQNEAQ. This CDR3 is CASSHGGSQPQHF. The CDR3 DNA follows: TGTGCCAGCTCCCACGGGGGTTCTCAGCCCCAGCATTTT.

This clonotype was seen only a few times. The V call is TRBV12-3 or TRBV12-4, the J call TRBJ2-5, with D perhaps TRBD1 (6 bases). Trimming took off 3 bases at V and 1 base at J, with 12 bases between the two ends. This CDR3 has 15 amino acids. The chain's CDR3 is CASSLIRGIQETQYF. In DNA form, the CDR3 reads TGTGCCAGCAGTTTGATTAGGGGGATCCAAGAGACCCAGTACTTC.

The sample holds many counts of this clonotype. The chain uses TRBV27 and TRBJ2-3; 7 nucleotides agree with TRBD1. The CDR3 sequence is 17 residues long. With 6 bases clipped from V and 4 bases from J, the junction kept 16 bases outside the gene matches. Germline CDR1 is MNHEY and CDR2 is SMNVEV (reference sequence). The CDR3 here is CASRPGQSISKADTQYF. In DNA, the CDR3 is TGTGCCAGCAGACCGGGACAGTCCATAAGCAAGGCAGATACGCAGTATTTT.

The table lists this clonotype with a few counts. J is TRBJ1-6 and V is TRBV6-1; 9 nucleotides match TRBD1. Germline V gene sequence: CDR1 MNHNS, CDR2 SASEGT. The CDR3 totals 14 residues. Trimming at V came to 6 bases and at J to 9 bases, leaving 6 bases not matched to a gene. CDR3 coding DNA: TGTGCCAGCAGGACCGGGACAGGGACTTCACCCCTCCACTTT. Translation: CASRTGTGTSPLHF.

This clonotype showed up just a few times. The chain combines TRBV6-1 with TRBJ1-1; D is ambiguous. This CDR3 region has 15 residues. In germline, CDR1 is MNHNS, CDR2 SASEGT. Deletions cut 4 bases from V and 1 base from J, with 13 bases between. Here the CDR3 reads CASSGPGRANTEAFF. The CDR3 DNA is TGTGCCAGCAGTGGGCCGGGCCGGGCGAACACTGAAGCTTTCTTT.

The V gene is TRBV5-6, the J gene TRBJ2-7; tentative D call: TRBD2 (5 bases). CDR1 and CDR2 (germline): SGHDT, YYEEEE. The CDR3 has 12 amino acids. V shed 3 bases and J shed 6 bases, with 10 bases lying between them. The DNA for the CDR3 is TGTGCCAGCAGCTCGAGGGCGCTCGAGCAGTACTTC. Its protein is CASSSRALEQYF.

The sample holds a few counts of this clonotype. The chain joins TRBV6-1 to TRBJ2-3; no reliable D call. Trimming took off 7 bases at V and 8 bases at J, with 13 bases between the two ends. From germline, CDR1 is MNHNS and CDR2 SASEGT. The CDR3 has 12 residues. The CDR3 region has the DNA TGTGCCAGCACCCGGTCCCAGCGTACGCAGTATTTT. This sequence encodes CASTRSQRTQYF.

The gene calls are TRBV20-1 and TRBJ2-3; weak D call: TRBD1 (5 bases). The CDR3 is 16 amino acids. Per the germline V gene, CDR1 is DFQATT and CDR2 is SNEGSKA (reference sequence). V was clipped by 0 bases and J by 0 bases, with 13 bases between them. The CDR3 loop reads CSARDGAASSTDTQYF. The CDR3 DNA reads as TGCAGTGCTAGAGATGGGGCGGCTTCTAGCACAGATACGCAGTATTTT.